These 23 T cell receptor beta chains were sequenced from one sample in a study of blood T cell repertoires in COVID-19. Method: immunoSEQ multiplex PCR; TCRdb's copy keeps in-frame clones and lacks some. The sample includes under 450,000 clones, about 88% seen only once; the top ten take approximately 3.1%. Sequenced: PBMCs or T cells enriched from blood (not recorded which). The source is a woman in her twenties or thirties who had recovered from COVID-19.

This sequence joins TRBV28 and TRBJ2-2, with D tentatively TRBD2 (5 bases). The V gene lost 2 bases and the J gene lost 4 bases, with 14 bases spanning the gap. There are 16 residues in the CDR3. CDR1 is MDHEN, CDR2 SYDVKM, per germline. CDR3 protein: CASSLPLDEGTGELFF. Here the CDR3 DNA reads TGTGCCAGCAGTTTACCCCTAGATGAGGGCACCGGGGAGCTGTTTTTT.

For the CDR3, the DNA is TGTGCCAGTAGTATAGAGCGGGGCTACAATGAGCAGTTCTTC. As protein: CASSIERGYNEQFF. The chain has TRBV19 and TRBJ2-1, with D possibly TRBD2 on 6 matching bases. Germline V gene lookup returns CDR1 LNHDA and CDR2 SQIVND (reference sequence). Trimming removed 0 bases at V and 3 bases at J, with 6 bases between. The CDR3 has 14 amino acids.

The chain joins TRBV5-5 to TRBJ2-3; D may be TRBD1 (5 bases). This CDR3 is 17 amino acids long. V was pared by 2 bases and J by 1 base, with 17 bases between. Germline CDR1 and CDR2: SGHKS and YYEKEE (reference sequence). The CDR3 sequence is CASSLIAWGSGTDTQYF. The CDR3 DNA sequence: TGTGCCAGCAGCTTAATCGCGTGGGGCAGTGGCACAGATACGCAGTATTTT.

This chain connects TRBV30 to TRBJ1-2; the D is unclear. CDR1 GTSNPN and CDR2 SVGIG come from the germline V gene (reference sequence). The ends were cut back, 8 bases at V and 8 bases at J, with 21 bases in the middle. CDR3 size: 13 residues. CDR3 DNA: TGTGCCGGAGAAATGGGGAGCGCTGGGGGCTACACCTTC. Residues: CAGEMGSAGGYTF.

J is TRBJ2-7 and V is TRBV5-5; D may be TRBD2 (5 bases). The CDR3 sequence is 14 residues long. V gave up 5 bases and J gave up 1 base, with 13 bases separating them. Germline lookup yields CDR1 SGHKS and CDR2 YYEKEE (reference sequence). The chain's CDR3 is CASRVAWRSYEQYF. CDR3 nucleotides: TGTGCCAGCAGAGTGGCGTGGAGGTCCTACGAGCAGTACTTC.

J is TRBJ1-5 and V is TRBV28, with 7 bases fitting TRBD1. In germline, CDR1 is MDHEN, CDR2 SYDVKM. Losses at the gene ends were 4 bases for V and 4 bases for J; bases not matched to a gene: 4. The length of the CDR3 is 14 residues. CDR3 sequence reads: CASSSGTVNQPQHF. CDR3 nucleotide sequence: TGTGCCAGCAGTTCCGGGACAGTAAATCAGCCCCAGCATTTT.

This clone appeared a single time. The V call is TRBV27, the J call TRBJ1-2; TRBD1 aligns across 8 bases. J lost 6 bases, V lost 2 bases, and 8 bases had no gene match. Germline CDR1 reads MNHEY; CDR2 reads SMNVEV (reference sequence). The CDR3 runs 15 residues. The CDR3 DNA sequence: TGTGCCAGCAGTTTAACCGGACAGGGAGGGGATGGCTACACCTTC. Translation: CASSLTGQGGDGYTF.

CDR3 sequence reads: CASSPLSGTVNEKLFF. CDR3 bases: TGTGCCAGCTCACCATTGTCCGGGACAGTTAATGAAAAACTGTTTTTT. The rearrangement links TRBV18 to TRBJ1-4; 7 nucleotides match TRBD1. Germline lookup yields CDR1 KGHSH and CDR2 LQKENI. The J segment lost 4 bases and the V segment lost 2 bases, leaving 7 bases of the junction unmatched. This CDR3 has 16 amino acids.

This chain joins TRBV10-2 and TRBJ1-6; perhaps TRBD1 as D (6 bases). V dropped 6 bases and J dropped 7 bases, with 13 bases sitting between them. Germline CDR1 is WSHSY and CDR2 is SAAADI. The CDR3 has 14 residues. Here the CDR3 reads CASSPDSRNSPLHF. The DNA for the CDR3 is TGCGCCAGCAGCCCGGACAGTAGGAATTCACCCCTCCACTTT.

In nucleotides, the CDR3 is TGTGCCAGCAGTTTTCCCCAGGGCCTTACAGATACGCAGTATTTT. Its protein is CASSFPQGLTDTQYF. The V gene is TRBV28, the J gene TRBJ2-3; weak D call: TRBD1 (5 bases). Per the germline V gene, CDR1 is MDHEN and CDR2 is SYDVKM. The CDR3 is 15 residues long. Trimming left V 3 bases short and J 3 bases short, with 13 bases between.

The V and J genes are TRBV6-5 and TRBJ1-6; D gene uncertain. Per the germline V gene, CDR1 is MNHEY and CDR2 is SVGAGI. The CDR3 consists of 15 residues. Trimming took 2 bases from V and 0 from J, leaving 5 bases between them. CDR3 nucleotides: TGTGCCAGCAGTTACGAGAGCTCCTATAATTCACCCCTCCACTTT. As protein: CASSYESSYNSPLHF.

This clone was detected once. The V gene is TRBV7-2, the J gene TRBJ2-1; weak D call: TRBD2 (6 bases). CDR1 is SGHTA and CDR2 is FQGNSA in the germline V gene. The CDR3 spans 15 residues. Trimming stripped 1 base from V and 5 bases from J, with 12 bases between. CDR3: CASSLVAVTHNEQFF. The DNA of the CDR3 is TGTGCCAGCAGCTTAGTAGCGGTGACCCACAATGAGCAGTTCTTC.

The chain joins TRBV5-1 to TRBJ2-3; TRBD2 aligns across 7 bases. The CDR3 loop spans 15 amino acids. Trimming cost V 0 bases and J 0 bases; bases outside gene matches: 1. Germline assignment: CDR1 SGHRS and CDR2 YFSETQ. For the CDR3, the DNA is TGCGCCAGCAGCTTGGTAGCGGGTAGCACAGATACGCAGTATTTT. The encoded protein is CASSLVAGSTDTQYF.

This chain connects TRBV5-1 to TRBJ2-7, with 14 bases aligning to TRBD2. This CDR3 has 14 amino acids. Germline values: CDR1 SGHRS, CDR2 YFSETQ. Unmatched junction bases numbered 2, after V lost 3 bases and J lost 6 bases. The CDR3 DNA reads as TGCGCCAGCAGCTCCGGACTAGCGGGAGGCGAGCAGTACTTC. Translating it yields CASSSGLAGGEQYF.

CDR3 region: CASSSRQGWGTDTQYF. The CDR3 DNA reads as TGTGCCAGCAGTTCCCGACAGGGATGGGGCACAGATACGCAGTATTTT. The chain combines TRBV27 with TRBJ2-3, with TRBD1 matching 7 bases. Trimming took 4 bases from V and 1 from J; bases not matched to a gene: 8. Germline CDR1 reads MNHEY; CDR2 reads SMNVEV (reference sequence). The CDR3 runs to 16 residues.

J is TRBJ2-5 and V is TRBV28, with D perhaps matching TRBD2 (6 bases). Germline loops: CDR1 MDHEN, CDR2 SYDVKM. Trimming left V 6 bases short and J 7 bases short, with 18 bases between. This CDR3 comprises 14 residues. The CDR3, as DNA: TGTGCCAGCAGGATTAGCGGAGGAGGCGGGACCCAGTACTTC. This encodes CASRISGGGGTQYF. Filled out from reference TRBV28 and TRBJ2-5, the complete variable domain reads DVKVTQSSRYLVKRTGEKVFLECVQDMDHENMFWYRQDPGLGLRLIYFSYDVKMKEKGDIPEGYSVSREKKERFSLILESASTNQTSMYLCASRISGGGGTQYFGPGTRLLVL.

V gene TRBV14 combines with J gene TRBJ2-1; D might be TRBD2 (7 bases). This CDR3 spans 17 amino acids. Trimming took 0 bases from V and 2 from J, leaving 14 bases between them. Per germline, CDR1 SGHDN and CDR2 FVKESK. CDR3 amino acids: CASSQEKGGGPYNEQFF. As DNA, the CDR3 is TGTGCCAGCAGCCAAGAGAAGGGCGGGGGCCCCTACAATGAGCAGTTCTTC.

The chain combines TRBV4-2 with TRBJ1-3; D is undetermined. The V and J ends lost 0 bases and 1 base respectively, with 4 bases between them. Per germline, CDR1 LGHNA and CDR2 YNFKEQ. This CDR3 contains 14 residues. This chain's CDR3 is CASSQDPSGNTIYF. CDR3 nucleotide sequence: TGTGCCAGCAGCCAAGATCCATCTGGAAACACCATATATTTT.

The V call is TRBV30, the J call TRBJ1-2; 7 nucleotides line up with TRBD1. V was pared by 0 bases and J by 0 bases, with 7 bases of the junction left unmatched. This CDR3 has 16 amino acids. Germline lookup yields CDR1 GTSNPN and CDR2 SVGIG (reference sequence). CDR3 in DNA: TGTGCCTGGAGTGTAAAGACGACAGGGACTAACTATGGCTACACCTTC. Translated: CAWSVKTTGTNYGYTF.

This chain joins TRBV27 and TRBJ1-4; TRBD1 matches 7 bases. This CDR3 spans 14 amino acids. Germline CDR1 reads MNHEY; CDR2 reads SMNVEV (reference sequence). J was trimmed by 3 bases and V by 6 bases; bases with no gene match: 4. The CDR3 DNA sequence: TGTGCCAGCAGGAGGGGGCGGTCTAATGAAAAACTGTTTTTT. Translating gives CASRRGRSNEKLFF.

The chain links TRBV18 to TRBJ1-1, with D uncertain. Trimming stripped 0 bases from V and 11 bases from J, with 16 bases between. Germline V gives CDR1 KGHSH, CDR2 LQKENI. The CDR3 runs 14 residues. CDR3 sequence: CASSPPVSPGGAFF. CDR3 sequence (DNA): TGTGCCAGCTCACCACCGGTATCGCCTGGCGGGGCTTTCTTT.

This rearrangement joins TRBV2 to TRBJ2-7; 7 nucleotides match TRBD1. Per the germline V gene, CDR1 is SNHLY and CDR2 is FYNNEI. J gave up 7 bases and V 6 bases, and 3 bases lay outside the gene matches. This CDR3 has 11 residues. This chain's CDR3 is CASSTGVEQYF. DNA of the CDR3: TGTGCCAGCAGCACAGGGGTTGAGCAGTACTTC.

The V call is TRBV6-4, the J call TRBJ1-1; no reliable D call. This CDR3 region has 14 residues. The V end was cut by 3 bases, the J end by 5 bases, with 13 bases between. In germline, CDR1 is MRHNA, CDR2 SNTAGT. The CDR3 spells CASSEKGSGTEAFF. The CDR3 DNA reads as TGTGCCAGCAGTGAAAAGGGTTCGGGGACTGAAGCTTTCTTT.